These 21 T cell receptor beta chains were all obtained from the same sample, sequenced in a study of neurological immune-mediated disorders. Specified time point: longitudinal time-point 1 (baseline). TCRdb used MiXCR to reprocess the 5' RACE reads, holding one entry per CDR3 protein. The sample consists of fewer than 55,000 distinct CDR3 sequences, approximately 11% of them appearing once. Material for sequencing was PBMCs. The receptors stem from a middle-aged woman in good health.

This clonotype was recorded at least ten times. The chain links TRBV4-3 to TRBJ1-4, with D perhaps TRBD1 (5 bases). The V end lost 0 bases, the J end lost 5 bases, and 13 bases lay between the germline ends. The CDR3 spans 16 residues. CDR1 and CDR2 (germline): LGHNA, YSLEER. The CDR3 protein is CASSQDEAGLNEKLFF. In DNA, the CDR3 is TGCGCCAGCAGCCAAGATGAGGCGGGGCTCAATGAAAAACTGTTTTTT.

V is TRBV29-1 and J is TRBJ2-3, with D possibly TRBD1 on 7 matching bases. With 6 bases removed from V and 14 bases from J, the gap between germline ends came to 24 bases. CDR1 SQVTM and CDR2 ANQGSEA come from the germline V gene. The CDR3 loop spans 13 amino acids. The CDR3 sequence is CSVQGRQGGLGYF. The CDR3 bases are TGCAGCGTCCAGGGCAGACAGGGAGGTTTGGGGTATTTT.

On this clonotype: Here the CDR3 omits its conserved ending phenylalanine or tryptophan, so a read error is the likely source. Because the CDR3's place on the DNA is in doubt, the DNA is left out and the CDR3 is given as listed by TCRdb. The genes are TRBV6-5 and TRBJ1-2. A total of 16 residues make up the CDR3, ends included. The germline V gene has CDR1 MNHEY and CDR2 SVGAGI. CDR3 protein: CASSYSSGSPNYGHTL.

With regard to this clonotype: The junction shows a germline mismatch at one end, possibly a read error. The V gene is TRBV6-6, the J gene TRBJ2-7, with 7 bases aligning to TRBD2. Germline assignment: CDR1 MNHNY and CDR2 SVGAGI (reference sequence). The CDR3 runs to 19 residues. CDR3 sequence: CASRPIPALGGYSSYGQYF. The CDR3 region has the DNA TGTGCCAGCAGACCAATCCCCGCCTTGGGGGGGTATAGCTCCTACGGGCAGTACTTC.

The rearrangement links TRBV20-1 to TRBJ2-3, with a weak D call TRBD1 (6 bases). Deletions cut 5 bases from V and 4 bases from J, with 19 bases between. This CDR3 spans 15 amino acids. The germline V gene encodes CDR1 DFQATT and CDR2 SNEGSKA (reference sequence). The CDR3 spells CSAPHSGEGADTQYF. The CDR3 coding sequence is TGCAGTGCTCCCCACTCAGGGGAAGGGGCAGATACGCAGTATTTT.

This clonotype was seen at least ten times. The rearrangement joins TRBV20-1 to TRBJ2-3, with 7 bases lining up with TRBD2. The CDR3 sequence is 16 residues long. Germline CDR1 DFQATT, CDR2 SNEGSKA (reference sequence). V lost 5 bases, J lost 0 bases, and 11 bases stayed unmatched. The CDR3 region is CSAGQLASRSTDTQYF. DNA of the CDR3: TGCAGTGCTGGTCAACTAGCGAGTCGAAGCACAGATACGCAGTATTTT.

This clonotype was detected ten times or more. This chain joins TRBV5-1 and TRBJ2-3; 9 bases are shared with TRBD1. The V gene's germline CDR1 is SGHRS and CDR2 YFSETQ. The CDR3 sequence is 13 residues long. V lost 4 bases and J lost 4; bases outside the gene matches: 1. The CDR3 DNA follows: TGCGCCAGCAGCCGGGACAGGGCAGATACGCAGTATTTT. This translates into CASSRDRADTQYF.

This clonotype was counted ten times or more. This chain connects TRBV5-1 to TRBJ1-2; D gene uncertain. The germline gives CDR1 SGHRS, CDR2 YFSETQ. Trimming cost V 4 bases and J 8 bases, with 9 bases left between them. The CDR3 covers 11 residues. Here the CDR3 DNA reads TGCGCCAGCAGCCAGGAGGGCGGCTACACCTTC. It yields the protein CASSQEGGYTF.

The genes are TRBV5-1 and TRBJ1-3; D not resolved. Germline values: CDR1 SGHRS, CDR2 YFSETQ. The CDR3 contains 17 residues. Between the trimmed V and J ends, which lost 0 bases and 0 bases, there was a span of 13 bases. DNA of the CDR3: TGCGCCAGCAGCTTGGGAACAGTGCCCTTCTCTGGAAACACCATATATTTT. Translated, it gives CASSLGTVPFSGNTIYF.

This clonotype was recorded at least ten times. J is TRBJ2-7 and V is TRBV5-1, with D perhaps given as TRBD1 or TRBD2 (5 bases each). The CDR3 is 14 amino acids. Germline loops: CDR1 SGHRS, CDR2 YFSETQ. Trimming pared 4 bases from V and 5 bases from J, leaving 16 bases between. The CDR3 nucleotides are TGCGCCAGCAGCCCAGGTTGGGGGTTGGACGAGCAGTACTTC. Amino acid sequence: CASSPGWGLDEQYF.

This clonotype was seen many times. This chain connects TRBV7-2 to TRBJ2-7, with D perhaps TRBD1 or TRBD2 (5 bases each). Germline CDR1 reads SGHTA; CDR2 reads FQGNSA. The V end lost 5 bases, the J end lost 6 bases, and 17 bases lay between the germline ends. This CDR3 contains 14 residues. DNA of the CDR3: TGTGCCAGCAGCATGGGACGTCTCCCGGCCGAGCAGTACTTC. As protein: CASSMGRLPAEQYF.

The chain employs TRBV5-1 and TRBJ2-7, with 8 positions matching TRBD2. Germline lookup yields CDR1 SGHRS and CDR2 YFSETQ. This CDR3 contains 16 residues. V trimming: 6 bases; J trimming: 3 bases; junction bases outside the gene matches: 14. The CDR3 DNA follows: TGCGCCAGCATCTCCCCACCGGGACTAGACCTCTACGAGCAGTACTTC. It yields the protein CASISPPGLDLYEQYF.

This clonotype appeared many times. This chain joins TRBV3-1 and TRBJ2-2; D is possibly TRBD1 (5 bases). Germline assignment: CDR1 LGHDT and CDR2 YNNKEL (reference sequence). The V and J ends lost 1 base and 5 bases respectively, with 8 bases between them. CDR3 length: 14 amino acids. The CDR3 coding sequence is TGTGCCAGCAGCCAAGTCTCAGGGACCGGGGAGCTGTTTTTT. As protein: CASSQVSGTGELFF.

This clonotype was seen many times. The V and J genes are TRBV10-3 and TRBJ1-2; TRBD1 might be the D (5 bases). V lost 3 bases and J 1 base, leaving 15 bases between the germline ends. Per the germline V gene, CDR1 is ENHRY and CDR2 is SYGVKD. The CDR3 spans 16 residues. CDR3 region: CAISEGPRGDNYGYTF. The CDR3 DNA is TGTGCCATCAGTGAAGGGCCCAGAGGGGATAACTATGGCTACACCTTC.

This clonotype was observed at least ten times. The rearrangement uses TRBV27 and TRBJ2-2; D is possibly TRBD2 (6 bases). V was cut by 4 bases and J by 4 bases, with 10 bases left in between. The length of the CDR3 is 14 residues. Germline V gives CDR1 MNHEY, CDR2 SMNVEV (reference sequence). CDR3 DNA: TGTGCCAGCAGTTCGAGCGGGTCCACCGGGGAGCTGTTTTTT. Amino acids: CASSSSGSTGELFF.

This clonotype was picked up many times. This chain uses TRBV6-1 with TRBJ1-4, with 9 bases lining up with TRBD1. CDR1 and CDR2 from the germline V gene are MNHNS and SASEGT. The CDR3 consists of 14 residues. V dropped 8 bases and J dropped 4; count of bases not matched to a gene: 5. CDR3 amino acids: CASGTGFGNEKLFF. The CDR3 bases are TGTGCCAGCGGGACAGGGTTCGGTAATGAAAAACTGTTTTTT.

Judged by abundance, this clonotype is medium-sized. The CDR3 nucleotides are TGTGCCAGCAGTTACGGGGACCTACCCCACAATGAGCAGTTCTTC. Amino acid sequence: CASSYGDLPHNEQFF. V usage is TRBV6-5 and J usage is TRBJ2-1; D may match TRBD1 or TRBD2 (5 bases each). Trimming took off 2 bases at V and 5 bases at J, with 13 bases between the two ends. The CDR3 runs to 15 residues. The V gene's germline CDR1 is MNHEY and CDR2 SVGAGI.

Many counts were recorded for this clonotype. The chain recombines TRBV4-3 with TRBJ1-3, with D uncertain. CDR1 LGHNA and CDR2 YSLEER come from the germline V gene. Trimming shortened V by 4 bases and J by 1 base, and 11 bases separated the two germline ends. This CDR3 spans 15 amino acids. CDR3 amino acids: CASSRLLGSGNTIYF. The CDR3 DNA sequence: TGCGCCAGCAGCCGCCTTTTAGGGTCTGGAAACACCATATATTTT.

This clonotype was counted many times. V is TRBV18 and J is TRBJ2-1; D might be TRBD1 (6 bases). The germline V gene has CDR1 KGHSH and CDR2 LQKENI. CDR3 size: 14 residues. V shed 3 bases and J shed 12 bases, with 18 bases lying between them. This CDR3 reads CASSPPAGAAGQFF. CDR3 nucleotides: TGTGCCAGCTCACCCCCAGCAGGGGCCGCGGGGCAGTTCTTC.

This clonotype was observed at least ten times. The chain joins TRBV7-2 to TRBJ1-6; D is ambiguous. V lost 1 base and J lost 7, with 5 bases in between. The CDR3 has 13 amino acids. In germline, CDR1 is SGHTA, CDR2 FQGNSA. CDR3 loop: CASSLVGNSPLHF. Written as DNA, the CDR3 is TGTGCCAGCAGCTTAGTAGGGAATTCACCCCTCCACTTT. The variable domain in full, with the rest retrieved from reference TRBV7-2 and TRBJ1-6, is GAGVSQSPSNKVTEKGKDVELRCDPISGHTALYWYRQSLGQGLEFLIYFQGNSAPDKSGLPSDRFSAERTGGSVSTLTIQRTQQEDSAVYLCASSLVGNSPLHFGNGTRLTVT.

This clonotype was counted many times. The rearrangement links TRBV6-2 or TRBV6-3 to TRBJ1-1; no firm D call. The V end was cut by 7 bases, the J end by 3 bases, with 9 bases between. Germline V gene lookup returns CDR1 MNHEY and CDR2 SVGEGT. This CDR3 has 12 amino acids. CDR3 sequence reads: CASTYDHTEAFF. The CDR3 DNA sequence: TGTGCCAGCACCTACGACCACACTGAAGCTTTCTTT.